The entry below describes one T cell receptor beta chain. Its antigen specificity is not known. The data were taken from a study of cytomegalovirus exposure and HLA in healthy donors (TCRdb year 2017). Broadly, across the study: An earlier analysis of approximately 640 of the donors reported approximately 270 Gb of sequence data and more than 90 million unique TCR beta sequences from 150 million to 200 million T cells. An early release that covered roughly 600 HLA-typed donors contained approximately 300 gigabases of sequencing data and 80 million or so unique TCR sequences. Among the roughly 390 genotyped donors, 75% to 90% belonged to the genetic ancestry cluster associated with self-reported Caucasian donors. The aim of the study was to test whether cataloging public T cell receptors could identify signatures of past pathogen exposure. The T cell repertoires of around 730 subjects were profiled by immunosequencing and related to cytomegalovirus serostatus. Besides the first cohort of approximately 670 subjects, a separate validation cohort made up of about 120 different subjects was used. To predict cytomegalovirus infection status, the study combined high-throughput TCR immunosequencing, statistical association of individual TCRs with disease status, and machine learning. In a later analysis, previously published TCR beta repertoires from several hundred donors were re-analyzed and high-resolution HLA genotyping was added so that TCR occurrence patterns could be studied. Rather than drawing on any new phenotypic data, the later analysis identified candidate immune exposures from TCR beta sequences and the way those sequences occurred across donors. In an earlier analysis of roughly 580 of the donors, high-throughput TCR beta sequencing was used to judge whether each TCR beta V gene segment behaved as functional or pseudogenic. Donor age, sex, ethnicity and CMV serostatus were compiled alongside the repertoire data. Genome-wide SNP genotypes for about 60% of the roughly 670 donors were used in a later genetic analysis, which treated that subset as a discovery cohort. Every discovery cohort repertoire had been produced on one sequencing platform. HLA typing covered class I and class II loci at four-digit resolution. Typing coverage varied by locus: roughly 620-640 donors for A, B, C, DRB1 and DQB1; roughly 560 for DQA1; around 610 for DPA1; around 450 for DPB1. Roughly five DR-DQ haplotypes were handled as single units for association and clustering, since linkage in the cohort was strong. Across 398 genotyped donors of the cohort, an average of about 250,000 unique TCR beta nucleotide sequences per donor were sequenced, and approximately 17% of those sequences were non-productive.

Libraries were prepared through the immunoSEQ multiplex PCR assay. For the multiplex PCR, a mixture combining 60 forward primers for TCR Vbeta segments and 13 reverse primers for TCR Jbeta segments was used. A multiplex PCR assay on genomic DNA amplified the CDR3 region of rearranged TCR beta genes. The amplified TCR beta libraries were sequenced on the Illumina HiSeq System as 87-base-pair reads. The study's own analysis went as follows. Across the 600 to 700 repertoires, a later analysis counted 75 million to 90 million unique TCR beta chains, 9.5 million to 12 million of which were shared by at least two donors. Raw reads were error-corrected and collapsed into unique sequences by a nearest-neighbor algorithm in which closely related sequences were merged to remove PCR and sequencing errors. CDR3 sequences were aligned to IMGT reference sequences to assign V, D and J gene segments. For a sequence to be retained, at least a six-nucleotide match to both a V gene segment and a J gene segment was required. Rearrangements were called productive when the CDR3 lacked stop codons and stayed in frame with V and J; all others were non-productive. Following IMGT convention, CDR3 was defined as the stretch from the second conserved V-encoded cysteine to the conserved J-encoded phenylalanine. The earlier analysis of about 610 of the donors excluded sequences that lacked an unambiguous match to a single V gene segment. An earlier analysis of almost 600 of the donors classified V segments as functional when productive rearrangements were above 56.7% and as segregating when the standard deviation between donors was above 5%. A statistical classification framework was built to diagnose cytomegalovirus status from the catalog of TCR beta chain sequences. A later analysis assigned V and J genes by comparing TCR nucleotide sequences with IMGT/GENE-DB human TR gene sequences. Using the TCRdist pipeline, a later analysis assigned CDR3 sequences along with most-parsimonious VDJ recombination scenarios. A later analysis defined each TCR beta chain by its CDR3 amino acid sequence plus V-gene family, and excluded reads lacking a unique V-gene family. As a way to deal with suspected cross-contamination and a sequencing artifact, a later analysis dropped 592 nucleotide sequences that were highly shared and had low generation probability. For each public chain, a later analysis derived a clonal expansion index from normalized ranks of inferred template counts within each repertoire. In a later analysis, generation probabilities were computed with a VDJ recombination model fitted to out-of-frame rearrangements, and the resulting probabilities were checked against IGoR. In a later analysis, TCR-TCR, TCR-HLA and TCR-CMV co-occurrence was scored with hypergeometric tests, and a repertoire-size bias correction was applied to TCR pairs. In a later analysis, false discovery rates were estimated by permuting HLA or CMV assignments 20 times. A later analysis grouped co-occurring TCRs with DBSCAN, adding TCRdist sequence similarity when clustering within HLA-allele-positive subsets. Repertoires with fewer than 30,000 or more than 120,000 public chains, plus five repertoires with anomalous nucleotide sharing, were excluded from co-occurrence clustering. TCRdb obtained this table from immuneACCESS and retained in-frame rearrangements with V and J assigned. These tables miss some clones; where compared with another copy, unresolved V genes account for less than half of the shortfall, and the remainder is unexplained. V and J calls and clone size are given by that table; D and trimming were obtained from the DNA. The sample table holds about 34,000 clones. Jointly, the top ten make up around 3.5% of the sample.

In total, 666 healthy bone marrow donors made up the cohort. At the time of sampling, all cohort members were nominally healthy, though unrecorded immune exposures were likely present. The donor was CMV seropositive and was included in the group of some 290 seropositive cohort members. A peripheral blood sample was collected from each donor, and TCR beta sequencing was performed on peripheral blood mononuclear cells. Genomic DNA extraction from the blood cell samples was performed with the Qiagen DNeasy Blood Extraction Kit. V is cut back by 10 bases and J by 5 bases, with 10 bases in the junction unmatched. From the cysteine through the phenylalanine, the CDR3 covers 13 amino acids. Solely the CDR3 DNA is kept, with 39 bases framed from the first base. Sequences SEHNR (CDR1) and FQNEAQ (CDR2) are obtained from the germline V gene (reference sequence). What the research found in general, with its limitations: Because the 87-base-pair reads could not distinguish some IMGT-functional V segments, including TRBV6-2 and TRBV6-3, those segments were excluded. A later analysis found that most CMV-associated TCR beta chains appeared HLA-restricted, with HLA associations seemingly driven largely by CMV exposure. The only immune exposure information available for the cohort was CMV serostatus. A later genetic analysis associated a missense DCLRE1C variant with V-gene and J-gene trimming of TCR beta chains, and an independent cohort replicated the association. Three of the identified cytomegalovirus-associated TCR beta chains were confirmed in vitro to be specific for cytomegalovirus antigens. A further reported finding was that TCR beta sequences accurately predicted the HLA-A and HLA-B alleles for most subjects in the first cohort. Seventeen rarely observed V segments, including chromosome 9 orphons, were excluded from the earlier analysis of several hundred of the donors because counts were too low. Because some donors lacked HLA typing at each locus, the association tests relied only on the typed subset. Across donors, most TCR sequences were observed very rarely, whereas some public TCRs were present in many individuals. In a later analysis, around 17,000 TCR beta sequences were associated with specific HLA alleles at a false discovery rate of 0.05. The authors suggested that the approach could potentially be extended to other disease states and immunological phenotypes. In an earlier analysis of about 540 of the donors, most TCR beta V segments were observed in productive rearrangements about 90% or about 30% of the time, broadly matching IMGT annotations. A cluster of highly shared sequence variants was judged likely to represent a technical artifact of the sequencing pipeline. Roughly uniform sequencing depth across donors was assumed in presence/absence analyses, although this assumption may not hold. A total of roughly 160 TCR beta chains were listed by the study as associated with cytomegalovirus. A later analysis found that HLA-associated TCR beta chains were more clonally expanded and had lower generation probabilities than equally common non-associated chains. Only TCR beta chains were sequenced in this cohort, and the absence of alpha or paired-chain data limited detectable features. According to a later analysis, TCR association rates differed among HLA loci, with DRB1 alleles showing the most associated TCRs and HLA-C alleles showing the fewest. Linkage disequilibrium might explain the correlated functional status among segregating V segments, but an unknown experimental factor could not be ruled out. In a later analysis, several top co-occurrence clusters were reported to appear linked to parvovirus B19, influenza, CMV and Epstein-Barr virus. When HLA alleles, especially DR and DQ, strongly co-occurred, attributing TCR associations to individual alleles was difficult. The classifier was reported to diagnose cytomegalovirus status with high specificity and sensitivity in both the original cohort and the validation cohort. According to a later genetic analysis, donors in an Asian-associated ancestry cluster had fewer N-insertions in productive TCRs than the approximately 700-donor mean.

The chain employs TRBV7-9 and TRBJ2-5, and TRBD1 aligns with 7 junction nucleotides. Material for sequencing was PBMCs. This receptor was obtained from a woman aged 40-49 years in good health and CMV-seropositive. The nucleotides read TGTGCCAACGACAGGGAAGGCCAGGAGACCCAGTACTTC. Its translation reads: CANDREGQETQYF. The full variable domain, completed from the reference TRBV7-9 and TRBJ2-5 proteins outside the CDR3, reads DTGVSQNPRHKITKRGQNVTFRCDPISEHNRLYWYRQTLGQGPEFLTYFQNEAQLEKSRLLSDRFSAERPKGSFSTLEIQRTEQGDSAMYLCANDREGQETQYFGPGTRLLVL.